Below are 29 T cell receptor beta chains sequenced from a single sample in a study of blood T cell repertoires in COVID-19 (dated by TCRdb to about 2020). Libraries were made using the immunoSEQ multiplex PCR assay. TCRdb's version of the immuneACCESS table is confined to in-frame rearrangements and falls short of the full clone set. An unresolved V gene accounts for under half of the shortfall where checked; the remainder is of unknown origin. In this sample the table shows fewer than 350,000 clones, around nine tenths of which occur a single time. The ten most abundant clones make up roughly 5.3% of the sample. Source material: PBMCs or T cells enriched from blood (not recorded which). Source of these receptors: a man in his fifties or sixties who had recovered from COVID-19.

The chain couples TRBV6-5 to TRBJ2-2, with a weak D call TRBD2 (6 bases). The CDR3 contains 14 residues. V lost 11 bases and J lost 4, with 17 bases in between. Germline V gene sequence: CDR1 MNHEY, CDR2 SVGAGI. The CDR3 loop reads CAADWRAGTGELFF. The CDR3 DNA is TGTGCCGCCGATTGGAGGGCTGGCACCGGGGAGCTGTTTTTT.

V gene TRBV9 combines with J gene TRBJ2-7; 10 bases agree with TRBD2. Germline V gene sequence: CDR1 SGDLS, CDR2 YYNGEE. V gave up 0 bases and J gave up 2 bases; unmatched junction bases: 11. This CDR3 is 18 amino acids long. CDR3 sequence: CASSVAGLAGEPPYEQYF. CDR3 DNA sequence: TGTGCCAGCAGCGTAGCTGGGCTAGCGGGAGAGCCCCCCTACGAGCAGTACTTC. The whole variable domain, remainder taken from reference TRBV9 and TRBJ2-7, is DSGVTQTPKHLITATGQRVTLRCSPRSGDLSVYWYQQSLDQGLQFLIQYYNGEERAKGNILERFSAQQFPDLHSELNLSSLELGDSALYFCASSVAGLAGEPPYEQYFGPGTRLTVT.

This clone was seen once. The chain uses TRBV9 and TRBJ2-2; 8 bases fit TRBD1. The CDR3 is 16 residues long. In germline, CDR1 is SGDLS, CDR2 YYNGEE. V lost 6 bases and J lost 0; bases outside the gene matches: 7. The CDR3 DNA is TGTGCCAGCACCGGGGACAGGACTACGAACACCGGGGAGCTGTTTTTT. Amino acids: CASTGDRTTNTGELFF.

CDR3 protein: CASSSAGKTDTQYF. As DNA, the CDR3 is TGTGCCAGCAGCTCTGCGGGTAAGACAGATACGCAGTATTTT. This sequence joins TRBV7-9 and TRBJ2-3, with D perhaps matching TRBD2 (5 bases). CDR3 length: 14 residues. Trimming took 4 bases from V and 3 from J, leaving 11 bases between them. Germline CDR1 and CDR2: SEHNR and FQNEAQ (reference sequence).

The table lists this clone with a few counts. The chain joins TRBV19 to TRBJ2-1, with D unclear. V lost 5 bases and J 4 bases, leaving 3 bases between the germline ends. The CDR3 has 11 residues. Germline assignment: CDR1 LNHDA and CDR2 SQIVND (reference sequence). The CDR3 here is CASSYYNEQFF. The CDR3 DNA sequence: TGTGCCAGTAGTTATTACAATGAGCAGTTCTTC.

The chain carries TRBV28 and TRBJ1-6; 8 positions match TRBD1. V was pared by 6 bases and J by 10 bases, with 11 bases of the junction left unmatched. This CDR3 has 15 amino acids. In germline, CDR1 is MDHEN, CDR2 SYDVKM. The CDR3 loop reads CASSVSGGVESPLHF. CDR3 bases: TGTGCCAGCAGCGTATCAGGGGGCGTAGAGTCACCCCTCCACTTT.

The V and J genes are TRBV28 and TRBJ2-6; D ambiguous. This CDR3 contains 16 residues. The V and J ends lost 3 bases and 4 bases respectively, with 13 bases between them. Germline-derived CDR1 and CDR2 are MDHEN and SYDVKM. In DNA form, the CDR3 reads TGTGCCAGCAGTTTGCTAGGAGAGTCGGGGGCCAACGTCCTGACTTTC. This sequence encodes CASSLLGESGANVLTF.

The genes are TRBV5-1 and TRBJ2-3; a possible D gene is TRBD2 (5 bases). The CDR3 spans 16 residues. V lost 0 bases, J lost 0 bases, and 11 bases lay in between. Germline V lookup: CDR1 SGHRS, CDR2 YFSETQ. The CDR3 nucleotides read TGCGCCAGCAGCTTGGTTTCTAGCAGTAGCACAGATACGCAGTATTTT. Its translation: CASSLVSSSSTDTQYF.

V gene TRBV19 combines with J gene TRBJ2-7; possibly TRBD1 for D (6 bases). The V gene lost 6 bases and the J gene lost 5 bases, with 29 bases spanning the gap. The CDR3 runs to 18 residues. Germline CDR1 reads LNHDA; CDR2 reads SQIVND (reference sequence). This CDR3 is CASRLGHGSTLTLNEQYF. CDR3 bases: TGTGCCAGTAGATTGGGACATGGGTCCACTTTGACGCTTAACGAGCAGTACTTC.

This chain uses TRBV10-2 with TRBJ1-1; the D is unclear. CDR1 and CDR2 from the germline V gene are WSHSY and SAAADI. CDR3 length: 15 residues. Trimming stripped 4 bases from V and 0 bases from J, with 12 bases between. The chain's CDR3 is CASSVVRTVNTEAFF. In DNA, the CDR3 is TGCGCCAGCAGTGTCGTTAGAACGGTGAACACTGAAGCTTTCTTT.

The chain recombines TRBV10-2 with TRBJ2-7, with D unresolved. CDR1 and CDR2 from the germline V gene are WSHSY and SAAADI. This CDR3 comprises 12 residues. Trimming took 3 bases from V and 3 from J, leaving 6 bases between them. CDR3 residues: CASSETGYEQYF. CDR3 sequence (DNA): TGCGCCAGCAGTGAAACTGGCTACGAGCAGTACTTC.

V gene TRBV5-1 combines with J gene TRBJ2-1; TRBD2 might be the D (7 bases). The CDR3 is made up of 20 amino acids. Deletions cut 4 bases from V and 4 bases from J, with 30 bases between. Germline V gene data show CDR1 as SGHRS and CDR2 as YFSETQ. CDR3 protein: CASSAKGGGYRASGYNEQFF. The CDR3 DNA is TGCGCCAGCAGCGCAAAAGGGGGAGGGTACAGGGCTAGCGGATACAATGAGCAGTTCTTC.

V usage is TRBV6-5 and J usage is TRBJ2-2; possible D gene TRBD1, 5 bases. Trimming cost V 6 bases and J 4 bases, with 15 bases left between them. This CDR3 has 15 amino acids. Germline V gene sequence: CDR1 MNHEY, CDR2 SVGAGI. The CDR3 region is CASRAQGSVTGELFF. Written as DNA, the CDR3 is TGTGCCAGCAGAGCGCAGGGAAGTGTCACCGGGGAGCTGTTTTTT.

The V call is TRBV7-2, the J call TRBJ2-1; 13 positions match TRBD2. The germline gives CDR1 SGHTA, CDR2 FQGNSA. This CDR3 is 14 amino acids long. The trim removed 0 bases at V and 14 bases at J, leaving 4 bases unmatched. In nucleotides, the CDR3 is TGTGCCAGCAGCTTAGCGCGGGGGACTAGCGGGGAGTTCTTC. Protein product: CASSLARGTSGEFF.

This clone was counted ten times or more. The chain is built from TRBV5-4 and TRBJ2-7; 8 positions agree with TRBD1. V shed 1 base and J 6 bases; nucleotides not matched to a gene: 9. Germline V gene data show CDR1 as SGHNT and CDR2 as YYREEE (reference sequence). The CDR3 runs to 15 residues. CDR3 loop: CASSLITGGFFEQYF. DNA for the CDR3: TGTGCCAGCAGCTTGATTACAGGGGGATTCTTCGAGCAGTACTTC.

This chain connects TRBV7-9 to TRBJ1-6, with a possible D match to TRBD1 (5 bases). Trimming left V 3 bases short and J 7 bases short, with 7 bases between. This CDR3 is 13 amino acids long. Germline CDR1 reads SEHNR; CDR2 reads FQNEAQ (reference sequence). In DNA form, the CDR3 reads TGTGCCAGCAGCTTCGGGGGAAATTCACCCCTCCACTTT. This encodes CASSFGGNSPLHF.

This clone has a single count. The V and J genes are TRBV5-4 and TRBJ2-7, with a weak D call TRBD2 (5 bases). This CDR3 has 15 residues. Trimming cost V 2 bases and J 6 bases, with 18 bases left between them. CDR1 is SGHNT, CDR2 YYREEE, per germline (reference sequence). CDR3 in DNA: TGTGCCAGCAGCTTTCCAGAAAGCGGCGGTACCGAGCAGTACTTC. This encodes CASSFPESGGTEQYF.

CDR3 sequence reads: CASSSQGQLNSPLHF. In DNA form, the CDR3 reads TGTGCCAGCAGCTCCCAGGGACAGTTAAATTCACCCCTCCACTTT. The chain couples TRBV9 to TRBJ1-6; 7 bases are shared with TRBD1. The CDR3 length is 15 residues. V dropped 4 bases and J dropped 7; count of bases not matched to a gene: 8. Germline assignment: CDR1 SGDLS and CDR2 YYNGEE. Complete variable domain (other parts from reference TRBV9 and TRBJ1-6): DSGVTQTPKHLITATGQRVTLRCSPRSGDLSVYWYQQSLDQGLQFLIQYYNGEERAKGNILERFSAQQFPDLHSELNLSSLELGDSALYFCASSSQGQLNSPLHFGNGTRLTVT.

The rearrangement joins TRBV29-1 to TRBJ2-7, with a weak D call TRBD1 (6 bases). CDR1 is SQVTM and CDR2 is ANQGSEA in the germline V gene. This CDR3 comprises 12 residues. Trimming shortened V by 7 bases and J by 4 bases, and 14 bases separated the two germline ends. CDR3 amino acids: CSARRDKYEQYF. In nucleotides, the CDR3 is TGCAGCGCCCGCCGGGACAAGTACGAGCAGTACTTC.

This rearrangement joins TRBV7-9 to TRBJ1-1; D gene unclear. CDR1 SEHNR and CDR2 FQNEAQ come from the germline V gene (reference sequence). The CDR3 runs to 13 residues. V was clipped by 5 bases and J by 1 base, with 8 bases between them. The CDR3 loop is CASSAGTNTEAFF. CDR3 coding DNA: TGTGCCAGCAGCGCTGGCACGAACACTGAAGCTTTCTTT.

This clone was picked up one time. The J gene is TRBJ2-1, the V gene TRBV9; 9 bases line up with TRBD2. V shed 4 bases and J 3 bases; nucleotides not matched to a gene: 5. Germline lookup yields CDR1 SGDLS and CDR2 YYNGEE. The CDR3 runs 15 residues. The CDR3 is CASSSRLADYNEQFF. Written as DNA, the CDR3 is TGTGCCAGCAGCTCACGACTAGCGGACTACAATGAGCAGTTCTTC.

In this sample, this clone turned up a few times. This chain links TRBV7-3 with TRBJ2-7, with D tentatively TRBD2 (6 bases). CDR3 length: 14 amino acids. V gave up 5 bases and J gave up 5 bases, with 16 bases separating them. Germline loops: CDR1 SGHTA, CDR2 FQGTGA. CDR3 in amino acids: CASSPQAGGNEQYF. CDR3 DNA: TGTGCCAGCAGCCCCCAAGCTGGGGGGAACGAGCAGTACTTC.

The chain joins TRBV19 to TRBJ2-7; unclear D gene. V gave up 5 bases and J gave up 6 bases, with 17 bases separating them. Germline values: CDR1 LNHDA, CDR2 SQIVND (reference sequence). This CDR3 is 14 amino acids long. The CDR3 spells CASSGRNVMLEQYF. The CDR3 DNA reads TGTGCCAGTAGTGGCCGAAACGTGATGCTCGAGCAGTACTTC.

The CDR3 protein is CASSQASTAYEQYF. Here the CDR3 DNA reads TGTGCCAGCAGCCAAGCATCGACAGCCTACGAGCAGTACTTC. This chain uses TRBV3-1 (or the pseudogene TRBV3-2) with TRBJ2-7; D may be TRBD1 (5 bases). Per the germline V gene, CDR1 is LGHDT and CDR2 is YNNKEL (reference sequence). CDR3 size: 14 residues. The V end lost 1 base, the J end lost 2 bases, and 9 bases lay between the germline ends.

This chain uses TRBV19 with TRBJ2-7; 12 bases fit TRBD1. V trimming: 7 bases; J trimming: 5 bases; junction bases outside the gene matches: 6. In germline, CDR1 is LNHDA, CDR2 SQIVND (reference sequence). The CDR3 loop spans 14 amino acids. The CDR3 reads CASTSGTGGDEQYF. In DNA, the CDR3 is TGTGCCAGTACCTCCGGGACAGGGGGCGACGAGCAGTACTTC.

The genes are TRBV2 and TRBJ2-3, with a possible D match to TRBD1 (6 bases). V was shortened by 5 bases and J by 2 bases, with 11 bases between the two germline ends. Germline CDR1 reads SNHLY; CDR2 reads FYNNEI. CDR3 length: 14 residues. The CDR3 region is CASSLDRNTDTQYF. CDR3 DNA: TGTGCCAGCAGTCTCGACAGGAACACAGATACGCAGTATTTT. Looking up the rest from reference TRBV2 and TRBJ2-3 gives the full variable domain: EPEVTQTPSHQVTQMGQEVILRCVPISNHLYFYWYRQILGQKVEFLVSFYNNEISEKSEIFDDQFSVERPDGSNFTLKIRSTKLEDSAMYFCASSLDRNTDTQYFGPGTRLTVL.

This chain uses TRBV4-2 with TRBJ2-5; 11 positions match TRBD2. Germline V gene sequence: CDR1 LGHNA, CDR2 YNFKEQ. The CDR3 consists of 16 residues. V dropped 0 bases and J dropped 7; count of bases not matched to a gene: 7. The CDR3 sequence: CASSQESTSGRGTQYF. The CDR3 DNA reads as TGTGCCAGCAGCCAAGAGTCAACTAGCGGGAGAGGGACCCAGTACTTC.

Only a few counts were recorded for this clone. The chain uses TRBV9 and TRBJ1-2, with 7 bases aligning to TRBD1. Per germline, CDR1 SGDLS and CDR2 YYNGEE. The J segment lost 8 bases and the V segment lost 0 bases, leaving 7 bases of the junction unmatched. The CDR3 contains 14 residues. The CDR3 sequence: CASSVGRQGDGYTF. The CDR3 coding sequence is TGTGCCAGCAGCGTAGGGCGACAGGGTGACGGCTACACCTTC.

The chain has TRBV6-1 and TRBJ2-7, with TRBD2 matching 8 bases. J gave up 1 base and V 0 bases, and 8 bases lay outside the gene matches. There are 17 residues in the CDR3. Per germline, CDR1 MNHNS and CDR2 SASEGT. CDR3 coding DNA: TGTGCCAGCAGTGAAGCGTTCAGCGGGAGAGGTTCCTACGAGCAGTACTTC. Translated: CASSEAFSGRGSYEQYF.